The T cell receptor beta chain described here comes from a study of blood T cell repertoires in COVID-19. The authors' processing: Amplification of reference gene primers provided the estimated nucleated cell counts. TCRdb's table, derived via immunoSEQ multiplex PCR, lists solely in-frame clones and lacks some. D and trimming were read from the DNA, whereas the V and J calls and clone size are those reported in that table. Among approximately 220,000 clones listed, roughly four fifths were seen once. Trimming removed 8 bases at V and 5 bases at J, with 6 bases between. In germline, CDR1 is SNHLY, CDR2 FYNNEI. The CDR3 has 11 amino acids.

The genes are TRBV2 and TRBJ2-2, with no clear D. The clonotype comes from a woman in her twenties or thirties who had recovered from COVID-19. The source material was peripheral blood. This chain's CDR3 is CASLLTGELFF. CDR3 bases: TGTGCCAGCCTTCTAACCGGGGAGCTGTTTTTT.